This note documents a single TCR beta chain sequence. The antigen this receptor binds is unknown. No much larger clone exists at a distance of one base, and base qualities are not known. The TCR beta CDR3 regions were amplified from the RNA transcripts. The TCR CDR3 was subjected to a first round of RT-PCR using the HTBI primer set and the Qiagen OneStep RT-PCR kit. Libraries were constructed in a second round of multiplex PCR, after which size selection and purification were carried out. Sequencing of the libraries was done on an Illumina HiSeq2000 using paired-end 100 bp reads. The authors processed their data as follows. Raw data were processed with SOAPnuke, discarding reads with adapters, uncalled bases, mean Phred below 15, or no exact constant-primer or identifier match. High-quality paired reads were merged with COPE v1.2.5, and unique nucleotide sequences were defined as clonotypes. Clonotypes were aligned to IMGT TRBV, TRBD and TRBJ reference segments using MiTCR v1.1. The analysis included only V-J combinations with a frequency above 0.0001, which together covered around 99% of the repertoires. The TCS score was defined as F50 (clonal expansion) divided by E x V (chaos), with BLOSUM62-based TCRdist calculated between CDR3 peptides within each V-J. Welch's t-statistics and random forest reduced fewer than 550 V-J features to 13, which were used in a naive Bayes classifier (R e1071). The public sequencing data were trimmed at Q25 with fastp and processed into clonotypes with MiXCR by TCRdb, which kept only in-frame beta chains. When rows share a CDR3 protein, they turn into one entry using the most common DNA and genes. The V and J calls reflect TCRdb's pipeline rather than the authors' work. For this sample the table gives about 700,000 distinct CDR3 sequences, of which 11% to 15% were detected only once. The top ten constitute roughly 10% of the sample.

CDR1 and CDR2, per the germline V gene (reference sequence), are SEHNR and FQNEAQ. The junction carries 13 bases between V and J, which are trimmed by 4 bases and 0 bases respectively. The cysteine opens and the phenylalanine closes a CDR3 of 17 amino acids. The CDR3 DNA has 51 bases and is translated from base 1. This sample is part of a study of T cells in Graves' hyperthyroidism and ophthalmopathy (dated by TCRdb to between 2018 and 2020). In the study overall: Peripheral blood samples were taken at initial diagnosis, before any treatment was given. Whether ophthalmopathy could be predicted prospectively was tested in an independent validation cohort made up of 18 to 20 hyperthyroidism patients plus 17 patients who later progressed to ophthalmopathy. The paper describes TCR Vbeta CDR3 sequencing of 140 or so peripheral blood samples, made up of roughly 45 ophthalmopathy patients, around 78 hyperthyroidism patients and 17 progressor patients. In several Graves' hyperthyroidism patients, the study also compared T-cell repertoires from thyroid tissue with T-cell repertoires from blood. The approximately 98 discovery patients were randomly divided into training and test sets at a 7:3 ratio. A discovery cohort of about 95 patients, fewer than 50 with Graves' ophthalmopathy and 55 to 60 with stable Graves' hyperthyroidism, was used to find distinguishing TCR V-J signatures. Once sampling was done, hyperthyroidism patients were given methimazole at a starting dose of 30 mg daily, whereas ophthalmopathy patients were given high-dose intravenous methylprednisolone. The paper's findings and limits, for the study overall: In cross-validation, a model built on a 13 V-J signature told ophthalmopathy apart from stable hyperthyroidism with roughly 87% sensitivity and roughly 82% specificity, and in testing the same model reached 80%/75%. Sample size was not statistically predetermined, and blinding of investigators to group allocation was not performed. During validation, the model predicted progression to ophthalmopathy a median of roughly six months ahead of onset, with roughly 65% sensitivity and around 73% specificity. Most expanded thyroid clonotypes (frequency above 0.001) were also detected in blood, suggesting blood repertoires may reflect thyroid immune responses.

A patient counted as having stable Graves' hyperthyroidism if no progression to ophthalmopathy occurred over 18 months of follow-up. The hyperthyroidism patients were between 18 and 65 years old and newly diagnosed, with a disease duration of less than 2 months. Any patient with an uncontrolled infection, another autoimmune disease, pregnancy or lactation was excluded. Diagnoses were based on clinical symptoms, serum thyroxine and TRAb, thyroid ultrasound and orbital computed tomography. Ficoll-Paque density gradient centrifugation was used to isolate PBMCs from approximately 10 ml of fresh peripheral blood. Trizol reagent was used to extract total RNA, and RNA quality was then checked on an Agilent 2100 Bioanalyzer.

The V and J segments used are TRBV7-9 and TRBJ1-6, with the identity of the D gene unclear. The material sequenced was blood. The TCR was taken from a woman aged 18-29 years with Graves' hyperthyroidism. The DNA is TGTGCCAGCAGCTCCCGGACCGCCAACTCCTATAATTCACCCCTCCACTTT. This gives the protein CASSSRTANSYNSPLHF.